This T cell receptor (beta chain) was retrieved from a study of shared clonotypes between healthy human individuals (TCRdb year 2020). For context, the study as a whole: The cohort comprised a couple of women and a few men aged 18 to 49 years. For each donor, CD4 naive and CD4 memory were each run on three plates, CD8 naive on two plates, and CD8 memory on one plate. To estimate repertoire size and how much clonotypes are shared between individuals, the study performed deep sequencing of blood TCR repertoires from about five healthy adults. To increase sequencing depth and limit assay-specific biases, TCR repertoire library preparation and sequencing were carried out by different laboratories using diverse techniques. Leukapheresis yielded between about 0.8 and 9.5 billion PBMCs per donor. The study at large found these results: Sharing across a handful of donors was observed for about 5% of naive CD4, less than 4% of naive CD8, 2% to 2.5% of memory CD4, and roughly 0.4% of memory CD8 clonotypes. Only blood was sampled, and tissue TCR repertoires likely differ from those in blood. Even with the large sequencing depth, rarefaction of the sorted-subset datasets indicated that sequencing was incomplete. The small number of donors limited the genetic and exposure-history diversity represented. Estimated clonotype richness was generally larger for naive than for memory subsets. Based on pairwise subsampling, the degree of clonotype sharing among donors was expected to be affected by sequencing depth. Compared with non-shared clonotypes, clonotypes shared by all four sorted-subset donors had higher generation probabilities.

V is pared back by 6 bases and J by 7 bases, with 22 bases lying between the germline termini. The CDR3 starts with the cysteine, ends with the phenylalanine, and has 16 residues. The DNA shown is the 48-base CDR3, in frame from base 1. According to the germline V gene (reference sequence), CDR1 reads SEHNR and CDR2 reads FQNEAQ. With respect to this clone: The clone's antigen remains unknown. Per-nucleotide qualities are absent, and no much larger clonotype sits a single base away.

Healthy HIV-negative adults with no recently reported acute infections or vaccinations were included as donors. Only Caucasian adults living in Nashville, Tennessee, USA were represented among the donors. CD4+ T cells were enriched by magnetic negative selection; naive cells were then positively selected on CD45RA, and the negative fraction formed the memory subset. Blood was collected by leukapheresis, and PBMCs were isolated by Ficoll-Histopaque density gradient centrifugation and then cryopreserved in liquid nitrogen vapor phase. Analytical flow cytometry was used to check the purity and quantity of each magnetically sorted T cell population. Genomic DNA was isolated from each sorted fraction and quantified by UV absorbance on a Nanodrop 2000c. Using the deep immunoSEQ assay, multiplex PCR amplified TCR CDR3 regions from genomic DNA. For each cell subset, the extracted genomic DNA was distributed evenly across all wells of several immunoSEQ 96-well plates, and each plate served as one replicate. For sorted subsets, 200 to 250 ng of genomic DNA, equivalent to 25,000 to 30,000 T cell genomes, went into each replicate PCR. Purified libraries were measured with a Qubit 3.0 fluorometer, size-checked on a Bioanalyzer 2100, and measured again with the KAPA Library Quantification kit. A separate single-read 150-cycle Illumina NextSeq 550 flow cell was used to sequence each immunoSEQ 96-well plate. Turning to the authors' computational methods: Because only junctional sequences without quality scores were contained in the immunoSEQ output, filtering matching that applied to full-length reads could not be performed. To assign V/J genes and CDR3, sequences were annotated against IMGT germline references using PyIR, a Python wrapper for IgBLAST v1.9. Reads were filtered out if the reads had weak V/J assignments (E-value above 1e-6), no CDR3, stop codons, out-of-frame junctions, or ambiguous translated residues. V3J clonotypes were defined by identical inferred V gene, J gene, and CDR3 amino acid sequence. The percentage overlap between two repertoires was calculated by dividing the number of shared unique clonotypes by the size of the smaller repertoire. RTK rarefaction, the Chao1 estimator, and Recon v2.1 estimates of unobserved clonotypes were used to assess repertoire richness. OLGA was used to compute generation probabilities for all TCRbeta clonotypes that the gDNA method yielded from a few donors. TCRdb retrieved this table from immuneACCESS and kept in-frame rearrangements only. Not all clones are present; in checked studies, unresolved V genes account for under half, and no reason is known for the remainder. The V and J calls and clone size were taken over from that table, and D and trimming were inferred from the DNA. The sample records 2 million to 3 million clones, 80% to 95% of which are singletons. About 0.34% of the sample is held by the ten biggest clonotypes.

The TCR was taken from a man aged 18 to 30 in good health. Some clones in this sample may be carry-over from other donors' samples. Sequenced sample: naive CD4+ T cells from PBMCs. According to the study, the label for this sample's cell subset or site signals: CD45RA+ positively selected. This sequence uses TRBV7-9 and TRBJ2-1, with TRBD1 perhaps the D gene, on 6 matching bases. In nucleotide form, the sequence is TGTGCCAGCAGTCGACGCCAGGGGCTGTTGCGGAATGAGCAGTTCTTC. Protein translation: CASSRRQGLLRNEQFF.